These 15 T cell receptor beta chains were sequenced from one sample in a study of T cell responses to AZD1222 COVID-19 vaccine. Profiled with immunoSEQ multiplex PCR; TCRdb holds only in-frame clones, not every one. The table lists 100,000 to 150,000 clones, 90% of them singletons. Sequences were derived from peripheral blood, sampled on day 0 of AZD1222 vaccination. All receptors come from an adult in good health.

The rearrangement joins TRBV27 to TRBJ1-5; D is perhaps TRBD1 (5 bases). Germline V lookup: CDR1 MNHEY, CDR2 SMNVEV (reference sequence). Trimming pared 5 bases from V and 5 bases from J, leaving 13 bases between. This CDR3 region has 14 residues. DNA for the CDR3: TGTGCCAGCAGTGCACTTAAGGGGCATCAGCCCCAGCATTTT. This encodes CASSALKGHQPQHF.

The chain joins TRBV7-2 to TRBJ2-1; 8 bases line up with TRBD1. This CDR3 is built from 14 residues. The trim removed 4 bases at V and 7 bases at J, leaving 6 bases unmatched. Germline CDR1 reads SGHTA; CDR2 reads FQGNSA. CDR3 region: CASSSYGQGNEQFF. The CDR3 nucleotides read TGTGCCAGCAGCTCGTATGGACAGGGAAATGAGCAGTTCTTC.

This clone was observed a handful of times. The same CDR3 is also encoded by other DNA sequences in this sample. The chain couples TRBV6-2 or TRBV6-3 to TRBJ1-5; the D is unclear. The germline V gene has CDR1 MNHEY and CDR2 SVGEGT. The CDR3 has 13 amino acids. V lost 6 bases and J 0 bases, leaving 6 bases between the germline ends. For the CDR3, the DNA is TGTGCCAGCAGCTATAATAGCAATCAGCCCCAGCATTTT. The encoded protein is CASSYNSNQPQHF.

As DNA, the CDR3 is TGTGCCAGCTCAAACACCCCTTACAATGAGCAGTTCTTC. It specifies CASSNTPYNEQFF. This chain links TRBV6-4 with TRBJ2-1; D not certain. Per the germline V gene, CDR1 is MRHNA and CDR2 is SNTAGT. V lost 8 bases, J lost 4 bases, and 12 bases lay in between. This CDR3 has 13 residues.

This rearrangement joins TRBV2 to TRBJ2-5, with 8 bases that match TRBD2. Germline V CDR1 and CDR2: SNHLY, FYNNEI. This CDR3 comprises 14 residues. V dropped 8 bases and J dropped 6; count of bases not matched to a gene: 11. The CDR3, as DNA: TGTGCCAGCCGCGAAAACGGGGGGGTAAAGACCCAGTACTTC. Translation: CASRENGGVKTQYF.

The genes are TRBV29-1 and TRBJ2-7; TRBD2 matches 8 bases. J gave up 2 bases and V 0 bases, and 6 bases lay outside the gene matches. The germline CDR1 and CDR2 sequences are SQVTM and ANQGSEA. The CDR3 has 15 residues. This CDR3 reads CSVEDGGGPTYEQYF. The DNA of the CDR3 is TGCAGCGTTGAAGATGGCGGGGGGCCCACCTACGAGCAGTACTTC.

The chain links TRBV5-5 to TRBJ1-2, with D hard to call. V was trimmed by 0 bases and J by 8 bases, leaving 8 bases between them. CDR1 is SGHKS and CDR2 is YYEKEE in the germline V gene (reference sequence). The CDR3 sequence is 12 residues long. CDR3 sequence reads: CASSLGPRGYTF. Here the CDR3 DNA reads TGTGCCAGCAGCTTGGGGCCTCGGGGCTACACCTTC.

The J gene is TRBJ1-2, the V gene TRBV4-2; unclear D gene. This CDR3 is built from 16 residues. The V gene lost 5 bases and the J gene lost 6 bases, with 22 bases spanning the gap. CDR1 is LGHNA and CDR2 is YNFKEQ in the germline V gene. CDR3 residues: CASSMDRASKEDGYTF. The CDR3 bases are TGTGCCAGCAGCATGGACCGGGCCTCTAAGGAGGATGGCTACACCTTC.

In its sample, this clone was seen once. J is TRBJ2-5 and V is TRBV7-9; 7 bases match TRBD1. V lost 5 bases to trimming and J lost 5 bases; unmatched junction nucleotides: 5. This CDR3 region has 13 residues. Germline loops: CDR1 SEHNR, CDR2 FQNEAQ (reference sequence). CDR3 coding DNA: TGTGCCAGCAGCCAGGGACAGATGGAGACCCAGTACTTC. Its translation is CASSQGQMETQYF.

V gene TRBV28 combines with J gene TRBJ2-2; D may be TRBD2 (6 bases). V lost 0 bases and J 4 bases, leaving 9 bases between the germline ends. This CDR3 spans 15 amino acids. Germline V CDR1 and CDR2: MDHEN, SYDVKM. CDR3 bases: TGTGCCAGCAGTTTATGGGCTAGCGCCACCGGGGAGCTGTTTTTT. Translated: CASSLWASATGELFF.

The V gene is TRBV20-1, the J gene TRBJ2-1; TRBD2 agrees at 8 bases. V lost 3 bases, J lost 6 bases, and 7 bases stayed unmatched. Germline V gene lookup returns CDR1 DFQATT and CDR2 SNEGSKA (reference sequence). The CDR3 runs 14 residues. The CDR3 region has the DNA TGCAGTGCTAGTATCCCCAGCGGGGGCAATGAGCAGTTCTTC. Its protein product is CSASIPSGGNEQFF.

The CDR3 DNA is TGCGCCAGCAGCTTGTCCAGAATCCAAGAGACCCAGTACTTC. Protein: CASSLSRIQETQYF. This rearrangement joins TRBV5-1 to TRBJ2-5; D is undetermined. This CDR3 spans 14 amino acids. The germline V gene encodes CDR1 SGHRS and CDR2 YFSETQ. V was cut by 1 base and J by 1 base, with 8 bases left in between.

V and J are TRBV5-4 and TRBJ2-7; a possible D gene is TRBD1 (6 bases). The CDR3 totals 14 residues. CDR1 and CDR2 (germline): SGHNT, YYREEE (reference sequence). Trimming took off 1 base at V and 7 bases at J, with 15 bases between the two ends. As DNA, the CDR3 is TGTGCCAGCAGCTTGTTTCACAGGGCGGAGGAGCAGTACTTC. Its protein product is CASSLFHRAEEQYF. Full variable domain (missing parts from reference TRBV5-4 and TRBJ2-7): ETGVTQSPTHLIKTRGQQVTLRCSSQSGHNTVSWYQQALGQGPQFIFQYYREEENGRGNFPPRFSGLQFPNYSSELNVNALELDDSALYLCASSLFHRAEEQYFGPGTRLTVT.

This sequence joins TRBV5-8 and TRBJ2-7; D is uncertain. The CDR3 is 12 amino acids. V was shortened by 2 bases and J by 3 bases, with 6 bases between the two germline ends. Looked up from germline, CDR1 is SGHTS and CDR2 is YDEGEE. CDR3 residues: CASSFGNYEQYF. CDR3 nucleotides: TGTGCCAGCAGCTTCGGCAACTACGAGCAGTACTTC.

This clone was counted once. The chain carries TRBV19 and TRBJ1-1; D ambiguous. Germline V CDR1 and CDR2: LNHDA, SQIVND (reference sequence). This CDR3 has 13 amino acids. Trimming removed 5 bases at V and 1 base at J, with 8 bases between. CDR3: CASSLQENTEAFF. In nucleotides, the CDR3 is TGTGCCAGTAGTCTCCAAGAGAACACTGAAGCTTTCTTT.